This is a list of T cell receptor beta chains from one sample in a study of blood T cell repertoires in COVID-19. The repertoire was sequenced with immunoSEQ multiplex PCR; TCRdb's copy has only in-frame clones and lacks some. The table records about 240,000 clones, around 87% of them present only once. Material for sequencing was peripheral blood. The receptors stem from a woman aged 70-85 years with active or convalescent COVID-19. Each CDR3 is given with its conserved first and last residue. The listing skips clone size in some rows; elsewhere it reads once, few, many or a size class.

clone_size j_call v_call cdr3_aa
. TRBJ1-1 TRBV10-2 CASSGGGTIYTEAFF
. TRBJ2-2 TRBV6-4 CASSGQGAGELFF
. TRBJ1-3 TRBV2 CASSGGVGNTIYF
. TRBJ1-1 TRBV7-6 CASRGDSNTEAFF
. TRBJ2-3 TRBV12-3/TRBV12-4 CAVGDIGQYF
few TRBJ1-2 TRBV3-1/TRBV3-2 CASSQGGQGSSGYTF
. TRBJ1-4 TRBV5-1 CASSTSVSATNEKLFF
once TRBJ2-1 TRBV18 CASSVQPEGNEQFF
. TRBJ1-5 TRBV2 CASSVRGQSNQPQHF
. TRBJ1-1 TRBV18 CASSEGLYTEAFF
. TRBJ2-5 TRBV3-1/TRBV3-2 CASSPWGGETQYF
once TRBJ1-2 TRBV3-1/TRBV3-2 CASSYEAFRDYGYTF
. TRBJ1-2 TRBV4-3 CASSQDRQGRHYGYTF
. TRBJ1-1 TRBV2 CASPRQLGIPEAFF
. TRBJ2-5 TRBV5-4 CASSSGSQETQYF
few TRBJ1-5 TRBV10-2 CASTPDGRGNQPQHF